Each of the 14 T cell receptor beta chains below was sequenced from the same sample in a study of shared clonotypes between healthy human individuals. Profiled with immunoSEQ multiplex PCR; TCRdb holds only in-frame clones, not every one. The sample holds around 2.5 million clones, 93% seen once. The sample was naive CD4+ T cells from PBMCs. Sample subset: CD45RA+ positively selected. The receptors derive from a man aged 18-30 years in good health. Some clones in this sample may be carry-over from other donors' samples.

The rearrangement uses TRBV5-4 and TRBJ1-5, with D unclear. Germline V gene data show CDR1 as SGHNT and CDR2 as YYREEE (reference sequence). V lost 2 bases and J 9 bases, leaving 9 bases between the germline ends. This CDR3 is built from 12 residues. The CDR3 loop is CASSLESGPQHF. The CDR3 coding sequence is TGTGCCAGCAGCTTAGAGTCAGGGCCCCAGCATTTT.

The rearrangement links TRBV19 to TRBJ1-2; D not resolved. V was trimmed by 6 bases and J by 2 bases, leaving 13 bases between them. Germline CDR1 and CDR2: LNHDA and SQIVND (reference sequence). The length of the CDR3 is 14 residues. In nucleotides, the CDR3 is TGTGCCAGTAGCATCCCCCCGCTAAACTATGGCTACACCTTC. Its protein product is CASSIPPLNYGYTF.

This sequence joins TRBV27 and TRBJ2-1; 10 nucleotides agree with TRBD1. This CDR3 is 14 amino acids long. Germline-derived CDR1 and CDR2 are MNHEY and SMNVEV (reference sequence). V lost 5 bases to trimming and J lost 12 bases; unmatched junction nucleotides: 10. The CDR3 nucleotides read TGTGCCAGCAGTACCGACAGGGGGCTTTGGGTGCAGTTCTTC. Protein product: CASSTDRGLWVQFF.

The chain recombines TRBV10-3 with TRBJ2-7; TRBD1 matches at 7 bases. CDR3 size: 15 residues. Germline CDR1 is ENHRY and CDR2 is SYGVKD. The ends lost 6 bases at V and 4 bases at J; junction bases unmatched: 12. Here the CDR3 DNA reads TGTGCCATCAGCCTTACAACGGGACAGTCTTACGAGCAGTACTTC. This sequence encodes CAISLTTGQSYEQYF.

The count of this clone is one. Other DNA sequences in the sample encode the same CDR3. The chain joins TRBV29-1 to TRBJ2-1, with D possibly being TRBD2 (5 bases). Deletions cut 7 bases from V and 3 bases from J, with 10 bases between. The germline V gene encodes CDR1 SQVTM and CDR2 ANQGSEA. The CDR3 is 12 amino acids. The CDR3 DNA follows: TGCAGCGCTGAGAGGGTCTACAATGAGCAGTTCTTC. The encoded protein is CSAERVYNEQFF.

V is TRBV7-2 and J is TRBJ1-3; 8 nucleotides line up with TRBD1. CDR1 SGHTA and CDR2 FQGNSA come from the germline V gene. The CDR3 length is 15 residues. The J segment lost 0 bases and the V segment lost 6 bases, leaving 4 bases of the junction unmatched. CDR3 amino acids: CASSRDRISGNTIYF. Here the CDR3 DNA reads TGTGCCAGCAGTCGGGACAGGATCTCTGGAAACACCATATATTTT.

The chain joins TRBV5-1 to TRBJ2-1; D gene ambiguous. V was clipped by 1 base and J by 10 bases, with 6 bases between them. The CDR3 extends over 11 amino acids. The germline V gene encodes CDR1 SGHRS and CDR2 YFSETQ. CDR3: CASSLYGEQFF. The CDR3 coding sequence is TGCGCCAGCAGCTTGTATGGGGAGCAGTTCTTC.

The genes are TRBV19 and TRBJ2-3; D unclear. Germline V lookup: CDR1 LNHDA, CDR2 SQIVND (reference sequence). The ends were cut back, 5 bases at V and 2 bases at J, with 8 bases in the middle. CDR3 length: 13 residues. The CDR3 DNA follows: TGTGCCAGTAGTGTACATCCCACAGATACGCAGTATTTT. Translating it yields CASSVHPTDTQYF.

The V call is TRBV5-1, the J call TRBJ2-7; D might be TRBD1 (6 bases). This CDR3 spans 13 amino acids. V lost 10 bases and J lost 5, with 19 bases in between. Germline CDR1 is SGHRS and CDR2 is YFSETQ. In nucleotides, the CDR3 is TGCGCCTCCTCTAGGGACATTTCCGACGAGCAGTACTTC. Encoded protein: CASSRDISDEQYF. The whole variable domain, remainder taken from reference TRBV5-1 and TRBJ2-7, is KAGVTQTPRYLIKTRGQQVTLSCSPISGHRSVSWYQQTPGQGLQFLFEYFSETQRNKGNFPGRFSGRQFSNSRSEMNVSTLELGDSALYLCASSRDISDEQYFGPGTRLTVT.

This clone was seen a few times. The CDR3 nucleotides read TGTGCCAGCTCACAGGGACAGGGCTATCAGCCCCAGCATTTT. Protein: CASSQGQGYQPQHF. The J gene is TRBJ1-5, the V gene TRBV18; 9 nucleotides line up with TRBD1. The trim removed 4 bases at V and 5 bases at J, leaving 3 bases unmatched. Germline V gene data show CDR1 as KGHSH and CDR2 as LQKENI. The CDR3 is made up of 14 amino acids.

This clone was seen only once. The chain has TRBV19 and TRBJ2-3, with 7 bases fitting TRBD2. This CDR3 contains 14 residues. Per the germline V gene, CDR1 is LNHDA and CDR2 is SQIVND (reference sequence). J lost 5 bases, V lost 7 bases, and 9 bases had no gene match. The CDR3 here is CASNSGLVQDTQYF. The DNA for the CDR3 is TGTGCCAGTAACTCAGGACTAGTTCAAGATACGCAGTATTTT.

The rearrangement uses TRBV2 and TRBJ1-5; a possible D gene is TRBD1 (6 bases). The CDR3 has 14 residues. The V gene's germline CDR1 is SNHLY and CDR2 FYNNEI. The V gene lost 7 bases and the J gene lost 5 bases, with 15 bases spanning the gap. In DNA form, the CDR3 reads TGTGCCAGCAAAGAAGGGGGGGCCCATCAGCCCCAGCATTTT. This encodes CASKEGGAHQPQHF.

The chain recombines TRBV6-1 with TRBJ2-1, with 10 nucleotides matching TRBD2. After removal of 4 bases from V and 4 bases from J, the junction contained 10 bases not matched to a gene. The CDR3 covers 17 residues. The V gene's germline CDR1 is MNHNS and CDR2 SASEGT. The CDR3 DNA sequence: TGTGCCAGCAGTGGTCCGCAAGCGGGAGGGCCGTACAATGAGCAGTTCTTC. It codes for CASSGPQAGGPYNEQFF.

There are a few counts of this clone. This chain joins TRBV27 and TRBJ2-7; 11 bases agree with TRBD1. The germline V gene encodes CDR1 MNHEY and CDR2 SMNVEV (reference sequence). The CDR3 totals 19 residues. J lost 3 bases, V lost 2 bases, and 15 bases had no gene match. CDR3 amino acids: CASSLVSGFGQGAGYEQYF. In DNA form, the CDR3 reads TGTGCCAGCAGTTTAGTGTCTGGGTTCGGACAGGGGGCCGGCTACGAGCAGTACTTC.